A single sample gave rise to the 14 T cell receptor beta chains below, sequenced in a study of regulatory T cells in long-lasting Graves disease. As for time point: newly diagnosed GD, antithyroid drugs for less than 3 months. PBMCs were the source of the RNA used for TCR sequencing. Relying on iRepertoire HTBI primers and Arm-PCR of CDR3 regions, the team built TCR beta libraries. TCRdb reanalysed the multiplex PCR reads using MiXCR and keeps one entry per CDR3 protein. Here the sample spans roughly 380,000 distinct CDR3 sequences, around 16% being singletons. This specimen consisted of peripheral blood mononuclear cells (PBMCs), obtained at new diagnosis, from a patient treated with antithyroid drugs. These receptor sequences come from a female donor with Graves disease.

This clonotype appeared many times. The chain combines TRBV28 with TRBJ2-1; TRBD2 matches 11 bases. V lost 5 bases, J lost 5 bases, and 17 bases stayed unmatched. The CDR3 runs to 19 residues. Germline CDR1 reads MDHEN; CDR2 reads SYDVKM. The CDR3 region is CASSRLGTSGVDGHNEQFF. In nucleotides, the CDR3 is TGTGCCAGCAGTAGGCTCGGGACTAGCGGAGTGGATGGACACAATGAGCAGTTCTTC.

Ten or more counts support this clonotype. The chain is built from TRBV12-3 or TRBV12-4 and TRBJ2-7, with TRBD2 matching over 9 bases. The junction had 26 bases not matched to a gene; V was cut back by 2 bases and J by 3 bases. The CDR3 consists of 22 residues. The CDR3 DNA reads TGTGCCAGCAGTTTACCCCCGCAAAATACTGGGCTAGCGGGACATGTAGGCTACGAGCAGTACTTC. The encoded protein is CASSLPPQNTGLAGHVGYEQYF.

This clonotype was picked up one time. The chain joins TRBV25-1 to TRBJ1-1; the D gene is possibly TRBD1 (6 bases). Trimming took 0 bases from V and 4 from J, leaving 15 bases between them. Germline lookup yields CDR1 MGHDK and CDR2 SYGVNS. The CDR3 is 16 residues long. The CDR3 coding sequence is TGTGCCAGCAGTGAATATGGGGGGGGGGCGGTCACTGAAGCTTTCTTT. Translated: CASSEYGGGAVTEAFF. Filled out from reference TRBV25-1 and TRBJ1-1, the complete variable domain reads EADIYQTPRYLVIGTGKKITLECSQTMGHDKMYWYQQDPGMELHLIHYSYGVNSTEKGDLSSESTVSRIRTEHFPLTLESARPSHTSQYLCASSEYGGGAVTEAFFGQGTRLTVV.

This clonotype was seen at least ten times. The V and J genes are TRBV9 and TRBJ2-2, with 7 bases matching TRBD2. V lost 5 bases to trimming and J lost 4 bases; unmatched junction nucleotides: 5. Germline CDR1 SGDLS, CDR2 YYNGEE. The CDR3 runs 14 residues. The CDR3 coding sequence is TGTGCCAGCAGTGTTGGCGGGGGCACCGGGGAGCTGTTTTTT. Translated: CASSVGGGTGELFF.

Turning to this clonotype: A much larger clone differs by one base, so this may be a read error. The CDR3 sequence: CASRDSRGTEAFF. CDR3 coding DNA: TGTGCCAGCAGGGACTCTAGGGGCACTGAAGCTTTCTTT. This rearrangement joins TRBV25-1 to TRBJ1-1, with D possibly matching TRBD1 (5 bases). Between the trimmed V and J ends, which lost 6 bases and 4 bases, there was a span of 12 bases. Germline V gene data show CDR1 as MGHDK and CDR2 as SYGVNS. The CDR3 covers 13 residues.

The chain employs TRBV4-3 and TRBJ2-2, with D possibly TRBD2 on 5 matching bases. The CDR3 runs 17 residues. V lost 1 base to trimming and J lost 3 bases, with 15 bases between them. Germline V gene sequence: CDR1 LGHNA, CDR2 YSLEER. CDR3 bases: TGCGCCAGCAGCCAAGGGAGAGGGTTGGGTCACACCGGGGAGCTGTTTTTT. Protein: CASSQGRGLGHTGELFF.

The genes are TRBV7-9 and TRBJ2-3; D is perhaps TRBD2 (5 bases). The germline CDR1 and CDR2 sequences are SEHNR and FQNEAQ (reference sequence). Trimming left V 4 bases short and J 0 bases short, with 14 bases between. There are 16 residues in the CDR3. In DNA, the CDR3 is TGTGCCAGCAGCTCAGATCTAGGAGGAAGCACAGATACGCAGTATTTT. As protein: CASSSDLGGSTDTQYF.

This clonotype was recorded at least ten times. This chain joins TRBV5-1 and TRBJ2-6, with a tentative D call TRBD1 (6 bases). This CDR3 comprises 15 residues. The V end was cut by 2 bases, the J end by 2 bases, with 8 bases between. Per the germline V gene, CDR1 is SGHRS and CDR2 is YFSETQ. The CDR3 loop is CASSLTGPGANVLTF. As DNA, the CDR3 is TGCGCCAGCAGCTTAACAGGGCCTGGGGCCAACGTCCTGACTTTC.

This clonotype has more than one count but fewer than ten. The chain carries TRBV20-1 and TRBJ2-7; 9 nucleotides align to TRBD2. The V segment lost 6 bases and the J segment 1 base; nucleotides outside the gene matches: 10. CDR1 is DFQATT and CDR2 is SNEGSKA in the germline V gene (reference sequence). This CDR3 is built from 15 residues. The CDR3 bases are TGCAGTGCGAAAACGACTAGCGGTCCATCCTACGAGCAGTACTTC. It codes for CSAKTTSGPSYEQYF.

In its sample, this clonotype was seen many times. The chain employs TRBV2 and TRBJ1-5, with D hard to call. Trimming cost V 6 bases and J 4 bases, with 7 bases left between them. This CDR3 spans 12 amino acids. Germline V CDR1 and CDR2: SNHLY, FYNNEI. The CDR3 DNA reads as TGTGCCAGCAGCAGAATAAATCAGCCCCAGCATTTT. Translating gives CASSRINQPQHF.

Concerning this clonotype itself: A clone one base away is much larger, so this may be a read error. The chain links TRBV12-3 or TRBV12-4 to TRBJ2-7; no reliable D call. With 8 bases removed from V and 6 bases from J, the gap between germline ends came to 14 bases. CDR3 length equals 12 residues. DNA for the CDR3: TGTGCCAGCCGGCGGCAGACCTGCGAGCAGTACTTC. Its translation is CASRRQTCEQYF.

This chain uses TRBV4-1 with TRBJ2-5; D is tentatively TRBD1 or TRBD2 (5 bases each). Germline V CDR1 and CDR2: MGHRA, YSYEKL. This CDR3 contains 14 residues. V gave up 3 bases and J gave up 4 bases, with 12 bases separating them. This CDR3 is CASSQDGAGETQYF. The CDR3, as DNA: TGCGCCAGCAGCCAGGACGGGGCAGGAGAGACCCAGTACTTC.

V usage is TRBV20-1 and J usage is TRBJ1-5, with 7 bases identical to TRBD1. The CDR3 is made up of 15 amino acids. V was pared by 3 bases and J by 7 bases, with 12 bases of the junction left unmatched. CDR1 and CDR2 from the germline V gene are DFQATT and SNEGSKA (reference sequence). The CDR3 reads CSARGNTGVDQPQHF. CDR3 nucleotide sequence: TGCAGTGCTAGGGGGAACACAGGGGTGGACCAGCCCCAGCATTTT.

A few counts support this clonotype. The V gene is TRBV18, the J gene TRBJ1-5; tentative D call: TRBD1 (5 bases). CDR3 length: 14 amino acids. The V and J ends lost 2 bases and 3 bases respectively, with 8 bases between them. Germline V gene sequence: CDR1 KGHSH, CDR2 LQKENI. CDR3 amino acids: CASSPGAINQPQHF. In DNA form, the CDR3 reads TGTGCCAGCTCACCAGGGGCTATCAATCAGCCCCAGCATTTT.